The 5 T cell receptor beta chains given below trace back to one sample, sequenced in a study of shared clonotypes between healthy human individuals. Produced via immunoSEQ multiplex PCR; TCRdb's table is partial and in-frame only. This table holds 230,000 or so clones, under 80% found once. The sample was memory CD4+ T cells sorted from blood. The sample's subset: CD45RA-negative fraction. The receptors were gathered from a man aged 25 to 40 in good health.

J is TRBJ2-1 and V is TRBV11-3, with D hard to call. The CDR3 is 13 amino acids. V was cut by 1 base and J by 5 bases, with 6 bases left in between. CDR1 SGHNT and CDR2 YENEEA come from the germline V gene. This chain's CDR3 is CASSLAWDNEQFF. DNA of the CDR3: TGTGCCAGCAGCTTAGCATGGGACAATGAGCAGTTCTTC.

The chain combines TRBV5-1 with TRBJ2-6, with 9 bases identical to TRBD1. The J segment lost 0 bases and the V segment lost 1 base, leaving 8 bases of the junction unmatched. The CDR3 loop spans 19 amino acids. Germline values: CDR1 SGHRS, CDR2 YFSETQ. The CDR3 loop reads CASSLPNGTGFSGANVLTF. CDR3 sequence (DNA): TGCGCCAGCAGCTTGCCTAACGGGACAGGGTTCTCTGGGGCCAACGTCCTGACTTTC.

Here the CDR3 reads CASNVRGNYGYTF. The CDR3 nucleotides are TGTGCCAGCAACGTCCGGGGTAACTATGGCTACACCTTC. The chain has TRBV28 and TRBJ1-2; D gene unclear. Looked up from germline, CDR1 is MDHEN and CDR2 is SYDVKM. The V gene lost 7 bases and the J gene lost 1 base, with 10 bases spanning the gap. The length of the CDR3 is 13 residues.

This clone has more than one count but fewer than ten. The CDR3 DNA reads as TGTGCCAGCAGCCCACAGGGACTAACAACTAATGAAAAACTGTTTTTT. Protein: CASSPQGLTTNEKLFF. This rearrangement joins TRBV5-5 to TRBJ1-4; D perhaps matches TRBD1 (6 bases). In germline, CDR1 is SGHKS, CDR2 YYEKEE (reference sequence). This CDR3 is built from 16 residues. V lost 4 bases, J lost 0 bases, and 13 bases lay in between. The variable domain in full, completed from reference TRBV5-5 and TRBJ1-4, reads DAGVTQSPTHLIKTRGQQVTLRCSPISGHKSVSWYQQVLGQGPQFIFQYYEKEERGRGNFPDRFSARQFPNYSSELNVNALLLGDSALYLCASSPQGLTTNEKLFFGSGTQLSVL.

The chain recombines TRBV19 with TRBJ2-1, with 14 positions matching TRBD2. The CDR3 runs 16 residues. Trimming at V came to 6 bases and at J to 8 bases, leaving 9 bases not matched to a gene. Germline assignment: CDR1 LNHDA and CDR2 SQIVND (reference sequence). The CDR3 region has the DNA TGTGCCAGTAGCCATCAAGGGACTAGCGGGAGCTATGAGCAGTTCTTC. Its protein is CASSHQGTSGSYEQFF.